These 21 T cell receptor beta chains were all obtained from the same sample, sequenced in a study of blood T cell repertoires in COVID-19. Method: immunoSEQ multiplex PCR; TCRdb's copy keeps in-frame clones and lacks some. The sample gives 300,000 to 450,000 clones, around 87% of which show up once; 8.5% to 12% is in the top ten. The sequencing input was peripheral blood. These receptors were collected from a woman in her twenties or thirties with COVID-19, enrolled during active disease.

This clone was seen a single time. CDR3 protein: CASSYSLAREGTQYF. The CDR3, as DNA: TGTGCCAGCAGTTACTCATTAGCTAGGGAGGGTACGCAGTATTTT. V is TRBV6-6 and J is TRBJ2-3, with 7 bases identical to TRBD2. The V gene end was trimmed by 0 bases and the J gene end by 8 bases; junction bases not matched to a gene: 8. The CDR3 is 15 residues long. Germline values: CDR1 MNHNY, CDR2 SVGAGI (reference sequence).

This clone was observed a few times. Other nucleotide sequences in the sample specify the same CDR3. This sequence joins TRBV7-2 and TRBJ2-2; D is undetermined. The CDR3 extends over 12 amino acids. Between the trimmed V and J ends, which lost 3 bases and 5 bases, there was a span of 4 bases. Germline V gene data show CDR1 as SGHTA and CDR2 as FQGNSA. The CDR3 reads CASSFSTGELFF. Written as DNA, the CDR3 is TGTGCCAGCAGCTTCTCGACCGGGGAGCTGTTTTTT.

This chain uses TRBV11-2 with TRBJ2-7, with TRBD2 identical over 13 bases. CDR1 and CDR2 from the germline V gene are SGHAT and FQNNGV. This CDR3 contains 16 residues. V trimming: 8 bases; J trimming: 5 bases; junction bases outside the gene matches: 12. CDR3 loop: CASSYAQGLAGNEQYF. The CDR3 nucleotides are TGTGCCAGCTCGTACGCCCAGGGACTAGCGGGAAACGAGCAGTACTTC.

In this sample, this clone turned up many times. The J gene is TRBJ2-1, the V gene TRBV6-4; 10 bases match TRBD2. Germline assignment: CDR1 MRHNA and CDR2 SNTAGT. Trimming cost V 2 bases and J 9 bases; bases outside gene matches: 7. The CDR3 has 15 residues. CDR3 nucleotides: TGTGCCAGCAGTGACGGGGTAGCGGGAGGCGGTGAGCAGTTCTTC. Translating it yields CASSDGVAGGGEQFF.

The J gene is TRBJ2-3, the V gene TRBV29-1; the D gene is possibly TRBD2 (5 bases). The CDR3 extends over 11 amino acids. V was cut by 4 bases and J by 12 bases, with 14 bases left in between. Germline loops: CDR1 SQVTM, CDR2 ANQGSEA. The CDR3, as DNA: TGCAGCGTTGGAGGGTGGGGTTTTCAGTATTTT. Translating it yields CSVGGWGFQYF.

This chain joins TRBV7-2 and TRBJ2-1; 10 bases match TRBD1. The CDR3 is 15 residues long. CDR1 and CDR2 (germline): SGHTA, FQGNSA. V was pared by 1 base and J by 9 bases, with 6 bases of the junction left unmatched. The CDR3 sequence: CASSLGQGALGEQFF. The CDR3 DNA reads TGTGCCAGCAGCTTAGGACAGGGGGCGTTAGGTGAGCAGTTCTTC.

The chain employs TRBV18 and TRBJ1-2; D is perhaps TRBD1 (5 bases). This CDR3 contains 14 residues. Germline CDR1 reads KGHSH; CDR2 reads LQKENI. The V and J ends lost 1 base and 4 bases respectively, with 10 bases between them. CDR3 in DNA: TGTGCCAGCTCACCACGGAGGGGAAGCTATGGCTACACCTTC. As protein: CASSPRRGSYGYTF.

The chain links TRBV10-3 to TRBJ2-3; D gene unclear. The CDR3 totals 12 residues. Germline values: CDR1 ENHRY, CDR2 SYGVKD. V was pared by 7 bases and J by 0 bases, with 5 bases between. Here the CDR3 reads CAITGSTDTQYF. The CDR3 bases are TGTGCCATCACCGGTAGCACAGATACGCAGTATTTT.

The rearrangement links TRBV5-1 to TRBJ1-5, with D maybe TRBD1 (5 bases). Per the germline V gene, CDR1 is SGHRS and CDR2 is YFSETQ. V was cut by 3 bases and J by 4 bases, with 8 bases left in between. This CDR3 has 13 residues. This CDR3 is CASSSQGNQPQHF. The CDR3 DNA reads as TGCGCCAGCAGCTCTCAGGGTAATCAGCCCCAGCATTTT.

V and J are TRBV4-3 and TRBJ2-3, with 9 bases matching TRBD2. This CDR3 is 16 amino acids long. The V and J ends lost 1 base and 2 bases, in that order; junction bases with no gene match: 4. The germline gives CDR1 LGHNA, CDR2 YSLEER. CDR3 loop: CASSQVASGATDTQYF. As DNA, the CDR3 is TGCGCCAGCAGCCAAGTGGCTAGCGGGGCCACAGATACGCAGTATTTT.

The chain is built from TRBV14 and TRBJ2-3; D is undetermined. Germline values: CDR1 SGHDN, CDR2 FVKESK. There are 13 residues in the CDR3. V lost 9 bases to trimming and J lost 2 bases, with 12 bases between them. CDR3 sequence (DNA): TGTGCCAGTCAACCGGGTGTCACAGATACGCAGTATTTT. Translated: CASQPGVTDTQYF.

The V call is TRBV28, the J call TRBJ2-2, with 8 bases fitting TRBD2. With V trimmed by 6 bases and J by 1 base, 7 bases remained unmatched. Germline V gene data show CDR1 as MDHEN and CDR2 as SYDVKM. This CDR3 has 16 amino acids. The DNA of the CDR3 is TGTGCCAGCAGCCACGCGCTAGCGGGGAACACCGGGGAGCTGTTTTTT. It is translated as CASSHALAGNTGELFF.

The V gene is TRBV19, the J gene TRBJ2-2, with 12 bases aligning to TRBD1. Germline values: CDR1 LNHDA, CDR2 SQIVND (reference sequence). The CDR3 runs 15 residues. V shed 7 bases, J shed 6 bases, and the junction held 6 bases outside the gene matches. Here the CDR3 DNA reads TGTGCCAGTAAGATTCGGGACAGGGGGCCCGGGGAGCTGTTTTTT. This codes for CASKIRDRGPGELFF.

The V gene is TRBV12-3 or TRBV12-4, the J gene TRBJ1-1; TRBD1 might be the D (5 bases). The CDR3 extends over 12 amino acids. Trimming left V 5 bases short and J 7 bases short, with 11 bases between. The CDR3 loop reads CASSLEGLEAFF. CDR3 in DNA: TGTGCCAGCAGTCTAGAGGGACTTGAAGCTTTCTTT.

This chain uses TRBV7-2 with TRBJ2-1; 7 positions agree with TRBD2. Germline assignment: CDR1 SGHTA and CDR2 FQGNSA. The trim removed 3 bases at V and 5 bases at J, leaving 4 bases unmatched. This CDR3 is 14 amino acids long. The CDR3 loop reads CASSLAGANNEQFF. In DNA form, the CDR3 reads TGTGCCAGCAGCTTGGCGGGAGCAAACAATGAGCAGTTCTTC. Looking up the rest from reference TRBV7-2 and TRBJ2-1 gives the full variable domain: GAGVSQSPSNKVTEKGKDVELRCDPISGHTALYWYRQSLGQGLEFLIYFQGNSAPDKSGLPSDRFSAERTGGSVSTLTIQRTQQEDSAVYLCASSLAGANNEQFFGPGTRLTVL.

The chain recombines TRBV19 with TRBJ1-2; a possible D gene is TRBD1 (6 bases). Trimming took 6 bases from V and 3 from J, leaving 11 bases between them. Germline V gene data show CDR1 as LNHDA and CDR2 as SQIVND (reference sequence). This CDR3 has 13 residues. CDR3 nucleotide sequence: TGTGCCAGTAGCAGTACAGGGTACTATGGCTACACCTTC. Translated, it gives CASSSTGYYGYTF.

This chain joins TRBV29-1 and TRBJ2-7; D is uncertain. V lost 3 bases to trimming and J lost 3 bases, with 9 bases between them. The CDR3 has 12 amino acids. Germline loops: CDR1 SQVTM, CDR2 ANQGSEA. The CDR3 here is CSVENSIYEQYF. DNA for the CDR3: TGCAGCGTTGAGAACAGCATCTACGAGCAGTACTTC.

V gene TRBV30 combines with J gene TRBJ1-5, with D perhaps matching TRBD1 (6 bases). Germline V gene sequence: CDR1 GTSNPN, CDR2 SVGIG (reference sequence). V gave up 5 bases and J gave up 7 bases, with 24 bases separating them. This CDR3 is 16 amino acids long. Here the CDR3 DNA reads TGTGCCTGGTCCATGCGGGCAGGGGCGGGCAGCCAGCCCCAGCATTTT. It yields the protein CAWSMRAGAGSQPQHF.

The chain links TRBV6-6 to TRBJ2-7, with 10 bases aligning to TRBD2. V dropped 6 bases and J dropped 5; count of bases not matched to a gene: 7. The CDR3 is 14 residues long. Germline CDR1 is MNHNY and CDR2 is SVGAGI (reference sequence). This CDR3 reads CASRALAGEDEQYF. The CDR3 bases are TGTGCCAGCAGGGCCCTAGCGGGAGAAGACGAGCAGTACTTC.

The chain recombines TRBV6-1 with TRBJ2-7; 12 bases are shared with TRBD2. The CDR3 totals 15 residues. V lost 2 bases to trimming and J lost 2 bases; unmatched junction nucleotides: 1. Germline loops: CDR1 MNHNS, CDR2 SASEGT. CDR3 sequence reads: CASSERLAGAYEQYF. The CDR3, as DNA: TGTGCCAGCAGTGAAAGACTAGCGGGAGCCTACGAGCAGTACTTC.

This clone was counted a single time. This chain uses TRBV2 with TRBJ2-7; D might be TRBD2 (6 bases). V was cut by 1 base and J by 2 bases, with 12 bases left in between. The CDR3 spans 15 residues. Germline values: CDR1 SNHLY, CDR2 FYNNEI. The CDR3 protein is CASSEGGVSTYEQYF. The CDR3 DNA reads TGTGCCAGCAGTGAAGGCGGGGTCAGTACCTACGAGCAGTACTTC.